This T cell receptor (beta chain) originates from a study of T cells in Graves' hyperthyroidism and ophthalmopathy (dated by TCRdb to between 2018 and 2020). Regarding the complete study: Peripheral blood was sampled at the time of initial diagnosis, prior to any treatment. A discovery cohort of around 100 patients, 43 with Graves' ophthalmopathy and 55 to 60 with stable Graves' hyperthyroidism, was used to find distinguishing TCR V-J signatures. Whether ophthalmopathy could be predicted prospectively was tested in an independent validation cohort made up of roughly 19 hyperthyroidism patients plus 17 patients who later progressed to ophthalmopathy. The 75 to 100 discovery patients were randomly divided into training and test sets at a 7:3 ratio. In about 6 Graves' hyperthyroidism patients, the study also compared T-cell repertoires from thyroid tissue with T-cell repertoires from blood. Following sampling, methimazole starting at 30 mg daily was given to hyperthyroidism patients, and high-dose intravenous methylprednisolone was given to ophthalmopathy patients. TCR Vbeta CDR3 sequencing of roughly 140 peripheral blood samples (roughly 43 ophthalmopathy, 75 hyperthyroidism and some 17 progressor patients) is reported in the paper. Results and caveats for the whole study, not just this receptor: Sample size was not statistically predetermined, and blinding of investigators to group allocation was not performed. Ophthalmopathy was separated from stable hyperthyroidism by a 13 V-J signature model, with around 88% sensitivity and approximately 84% specificity obtained in cross-validation and 80%/75% obtained in testing. Most expanded thyroid clonotypes (frequency above 0.001) were also found in blood, which suggests that blood repertoires may mirror thyroid immune responses. In validation, the model predicted progression to ophthalmopathy with around 71% sensitivity and around 72% specificity, a median of about 6.7 months before onset.

Ophthalmopathy patients had moderately to severely active disease, Clinical Activity Score of at least 3, NOSPECS grade of at least 4, and duration under 3 months. The study excluded patients with uncontrolled infections, other autoimmune diseases, pregnancy or lactation. Diagnoses relied on clinical symptoms, serum thyroxine and TRAb, thyroid ultrasound and orbital computed tomography. PBMCs were isolated from 7.5 to 10 ml of fresh peripheral blood by Ficoll-Paque density gradient centrifugation. Trizol reagent was used to extract total RNA, and RNA quality was then checked on an Agilent 2100 Bioanalyzer. Comment on this clonotype: There is no known antigen for this receptor. No base quality information exists; no much larger clone differs at one position.

The TCR beta CDR3 regions were amplified from RNA transcripts. The TCR CDR3 was subjected to a first round of RT-PCR using the HTBI primer set and the Qiagen OneStep RT-PCR kit. The libraries were constructed in a second round of multiplex PCR and then size-selected and purified. Paired-end sequencing of the libraries was performed with 100 bp reads on an Illumina HiSeq2000. On the authors' methods: SOAPnuke was used to process the raw data, with reads discarded if the reads contained adapters or uncalled bases, had a mean Phred below 15, or lacked an exact constant-primer or identifier match. High-quality paired reads were merged with COPE v1.2.5, and unique nucleotide sequences were defined as clonotypes. MiTCR v1.1 was used to align the clonotypes against IMGT TRBV, TRBD and TRBJ reference segments. Only V-J combinations with frequency above 0.0001, covering 99% to 99.2% of repertoires, were analysed. A TCS score was defined as the ratio of F50 (clonal expansion) to E x V (chaos), with BLOSUM62-based TCRdist applied between CDR3 peptides within each V-J. Welch's t-statistics and random forest reduced fewer than 600 V-J features to roughly 13, which were used in a naive Bayes classifier (R e1071). TCRdb handled the public reads itself, with Q25 trimming in fastp and clone calling in MiXCR, and kept productive beta chains. Each CDR3 protein gets just one entry, which takes the most common genes and DNA from the rows behind it. Here the V and J calls rest on TCRdb's processing, not on the authors' analysis. The sample table records 530,000 or so distinct CDR3 sequences; 17% of these occur just once. Of the sample, around 17% falls within the top ten clones.

Sequences MGHRA (CDR1) and YSYEKL (CDR2) are obtained from the germline V gene. The CDR3 has 15 amino acids, counting the end cysteine and phenylalanine. Of all the DNA, just the CDR3 is kept, 45 bases in frame from base 1. V is pared back by 2 bases and J by 2 bases, with 10 bases lying between the germline termini. This receptor chain uses TRBV4-1 and TRBJ1-5; too little of a D gene remains to name it. The sequenced sample consisted of blood. The TCR comes from a woman younger than 35 with Graves' ophthalmopathy. The nucleotide sequence reads as follows: TGCGCCAGCAGCCAAATGGACGGCCGCAATCAGCCCCAGCATTTT. Its protein reads: CASSQMDGRNQPQHF.